The 26 T cell receptor beta chains below were found in one sample sequenced in a study of cytotoxic CD8 clonotypes in ibrutinib-treated CLL. Some clones are missing from TCRdb's copy, which holds only in-frame ones; the method was immunoSEQ multiplex PCR. The sample lists approximately 32,000 clones; roughly 45% were seen once. The sequences come from PBMCs, collected before ibrutinib treatment. Receptors originate from a human donor with chronic lymphocytic leukemia.

CDR3 in DNA: TGTGCCAGCAGCTTAGACGTAGCATCTGGGGCCAACGTCCTGACTTTC. Translation: CASSLDVASGANVLTF. This sequence joins TRBV7-6 and TRBJ2-6, with D hard to call. The CDR3 consists of 16 residues. CDR1 is SGHVS, CDR2 FNYEAQ, per germline. V lost 1 base and J 1 base, leaving 8 bases between the germline ends. Filled out from reference TRBV7-6 and TRBJ2-6, the complete variable domain reads GAGVSQSPRYKVTKRGQDVALRCDPISGHVSLYWYRQALGQGPEFLTYFNYEAQQDKSGLPNDRFSAERPEGSISTLTIQRTEQRDSAMYRCASSLDVASGANVLTFGAGSRLTVL.

The V call is TRBV6-1, the J call TRBJ2-3, with TRBD2 as a possible D gene (5 bases). This CDR3 comprises 15 residues. V was clipped by 2 bases and J by 4 bases, with 13 bases between them. Germline-derived CDR1 and CDR2 are MNHNS and SASEGT. The CDR3 nucleotides are TGTGCCAGCAGTGAATGGGTTCGAGGGCCAGATACGCAGTATTTT. Translation gives CASSEWVRGPDTQYF.

The chain carries TRBV6-5 and TRBJ2-2; possibly TRBD1 for D (6 bases). Trimming removed 10 bases from V and 4 bases from J, with 16 bases in between. This CDR3 spans 14 amino acids. Germline lookup yields CDR1 MNHEY and CDR2 SVGAGI. CDR3: CATNSGTTTGELFF. In nucleotides, the CDR3 is TGTGCCACTAATTCCGGGACAACCACCGGGGAGCTGTTTTTT.

The gene calls are TRBV7-2 and TRBJ2-3; TRBD1 aligns across 7 bases. The J segment lost 1 base and the V segment lost 5 bases, leaving 15 bases of the junction unmatched. There are 18 residues in the CDR3. Germline loops: CDR1 SGHTA, CDR2 FQGNSA. CDR3: CASSKESRGLVGTDTQYF. CDR3 nucleotides: TGTGCCAGCAGCAAAGAGTCTAGGGGGCTTGTCGGCACAGATACGCAGTATTTT.

V and J are TRBV7-8 and TRBJ1-6; 7 bases match TRBD1. Germline V gives CDR1 SGHVS, CDR2 FQNEAQ. This CDR3 region has 14 residues. With 4 bases clipped from V and 7 bases from J, the junction kept 4 bases outside the gene matches. In DNA, the CDR3 is TGTGCCAGCAGCTATTTGGGACAGAATTCACCCCTCCACTTT. It is translated as CASSYLGQNSPLHF.

This clone was detected only a few times. In DNA, the CDR3 is TGTGCCACAGGGGAAGGGCTCAGGGTCAATGAGCAGTTCTTC. This codes for CATGEGLRVNEQFF. The chain combines TRBV2 with TRBJ2-1, with a weak D call TRBD1 (6 bases). The CDR3 is made up of 14 amino acids. With 10 bases removed from V and 6 bases from J, the gap between germline ends came to 19 bases. Germline assignment: CDR1 SNHLY and CDR2 FYNNEI.

The chain is built from TRBV6-1 and TRBJ1-2; 8 nucleotides line up with TRBD1. V gave up 6 bases and J gave up 7 bases; unmatched junction bases: 7. This CDR3 is built from 13 residues. The germline gives CDR1 MNHNS, CDR2 SASEGT. The CDR3 nucleotides read TGTGCCAGCAGGAATCGGCAGGGGGCTGGCTACACCTTC. Translating gives CASRNRQGAGYTF.

This clone was counted only a few times. This sequence joins TRBV19 and TRBJ1-2, with 10 bases fitting TRBD1. The CDR3 totals 17 residues. V lost 4 bases and J lost 8; bases outside the gene matches: 16. Germline CDR1 LNHDA, CDR2 SQIVND (reference sequence). The DNA for the CDR3 is TGTGCCAGTAGTACCCCCGGCCTGGGACAGGGGATCGGCGGCTACACCTTC. Its translation is CASSTPGLGQGIGGYTF.

This clone has a handful of counts. V gene TRBV7-9 combines with J gene TRBJ1-2; D gene unclear. CDR1 and CDR2 from the germline V gene are SEHNR and FQNEAQ (reference sequence). CDR3 size: 13 residues. V was clipped by 5 bases and J by 7 bases, with 14 bases between them. CDR3 bases: TGTGCCAGCAGCATTGTCACTACCCCTGGCTACACCTTC. It codes for CASSIVTTPGYTF.

The CDR3 DNA sequence: TGTGCCACCAGCAGAGCTTGGAGGTGGGGGCTCGGAGAGCAGTACTTC. The encoded protein is CATSRAWRWGLGEQYF. V usage is TRBV15 and J usage is TRBJ2-7; the D gene is possibly TRBD1 (6 bases). This CDR3 is 16 amino acids long. V lost 1 base and J lost 7, with 20 bases in between. Germline lookup yields CDR1 LNHNV and CDR2 YYDKDF (reference sequence).

The chain carries TRBV6-4 and TRBJ1-5; D gene uncertain. Trimming cost V 11 bases and J 0 bases, with 14 bases left between them. Germline lookup yields CDR1 MRHNA and CDR2 SNTAGT. The CDR3 runs 14 residues. Here the CDR3 DNA reads TGTGCCCCCCGTACCGATAATAGCAATCAGCCCCAGCATTTT. Amino acid sequence: CAPRTDNSNQPQHF.

The rearrangement joins TRBV29-1 to TRBJ2-3, with TRBD2 matching over 11 bases. CDR1 is SQVTM and CDR2 is ANQGSEA in the germline V gene. The CDR3 runs 15 residues. Losses at the gene ends were 6 bases for V and 6 bases for J; bases not matched to a gene: 11. This chain's CDR3 is CSVLAGGPPGDTQYF. CDR3 nucleotide sequence: TGCAGCGTGTTAGCGGGGGGGCCCCCCGGTGATACGCAGTATTTT.

The genes are TRBV27 and TRBJ2-7; 7 bases are a match to TRBD1. The CDR3 runs to 14 residues. V shed 4 bases, J shed 4 bases, and the junction held 7 bases outside the gene matches. Germline lookup yields CDR1 MNHEY and CDR2 SMNVEV (reference sequence). The CDR3 coding sequence is TGTGCCAGCAGTTATTTCCGGGACAGTTACGAGCAGTACTTC. Translation gives CASSYFRDSYEQYF.

This clone is medium-sized in the sample. The CDR3 sequence is CASSDISATGELFF. The CDR3, as DNA: TGTGCCAGCAGTGATATTAGCGCTACCGGGGAGCTGTTTTTT. J is TRBJ2-2 and V is TRBV2; weak D call: TRBD2 (5 bases). Germline CDR1 reads SNHLY; CDR2 reads FYNNEI. V lost 3 bases, J lost 5 bases, and 10 bases lay in between. The CDR3 is made up of 14 amino acids.

In nucleotides, the CDR3 is TGTGCCAGCAGCTCCGGCCCCGCGGGGACCCAGTACTTC. This gives the protein CASSSGPAGTQYF. The chain carries TRBV6-5 and TRBJ2-5, with a possible D match to TRBD2 (5 bases). V was clipped by 6 bases and J by 7 bases, with 15 bases between them. Germline V CDR1 and CDR2: MNHEY, SVGAGI. The CDR3 length is 13 residues.

The chain couples TRBV19 to TRBJ1-4; D gene uncertain. Trimming stripped 3 bases from V and 8 bases from J, with 19 bases between. The V gene's germline CDR1 is LNHDA and CDR2 SQIVND (reference sequence). The CDR3 contains 16 residues. The chain's CDR3 is CASSIPGGRADEKLFF. CDR3 coding DNA: TGTGCCAGTAGTATTCCTGGTGGGCGGGCGGACGAAAAACTGTTTTTT.

This clone appeared many times. The chain is built from TRBV19 and TRBJ2-6; D is unclear. CDR3 length equals 14 residues. CDR1 and CDR2 from the germline V gene are LNHDA and SQIVND (reference sequence). V lost 3 bases, J lost 3 bases, and 6 bases lay in between. Here the CDR3 DNA reads TGTGCCAGTAGTATCGTCTTTGGGGCCAACGTCCTGACTTTC. Protein: CASSIVFGANVLTF.

The count of this clone is one. The rearrangement uses TRBV18 and TRBJ2-2; D may be TRBD2 (6 bases). The CDR3 runs to 15 residues. Germline V gives CDR1 KGHSH, CDR2 LQKENI. Trimming shortened V by 4 bases and J by 0 bases, and 9 bases separated the two germline ends. The CDR3 here is CASSRGDANTGELFF. In nucleotides, the CDR3 is TGTGCCAGCTCACGGGGGGACGCGAACACCGGGGAGCTGTTTTTT.

The chain combines TRBV9 with TRBJ2-7; D is unresolved. Germline lookup yields CDR1 SGDLS and CDR2 YYNGEE. CDR3 length: 14 amino acids. Deletions cut 0 bases from V and 5 bases from J, with 12 bases between. This CDR3 is CASSVAARSHEQYF. CDR3 nucleotides: TGTGCCAGCAGCGTAGCGGCCCGGTCCCACGAGCAGTACTTC.

The chain is built from TRBV6-5 and TRBJ1-3; D gene uncertain. The germline gives CDR1 MNHEY, CDR2 SVGAGI. V was clipped by 5 bases and J by 4 bases, with 12 bases between them. This CDR3 contains 14 residues. The CDR3 loop is CASSISGVGNTIYF. Here the CDR3 DNA reads TGTGCCAGCAGTATCTCGGGTGTAGGAAACACCATATATTTT.

This clone was seen only a few times. The chain employs TRBV4-1 and TRBJ2-7, with D unresolved. This CDR3 is built from 16 residues. Trimming cost V 1 base and J 1 base, with 14 bases left between them. Germline lookup yields CDR1 MGHRA and CDR2 YSYEKL. In nucleotides, the CDR3 is TGCGCCAGCAGCCAAGGGGATCTGATGGATTCCTACGAGCAGTACTTC. Translation gives CASSQGDLMDSYEQYF.

This rearrangement joins TRBV6-5 to TRBJ2-1, with D perhaps given as TRBD1 or TRBD2 (5 bases each). Germline assignment: CDR1 MNHEY and CDR2 SVGAGI. V was pared by 11 bases and J by 0 bases, with 11 bases between. The CDR3 contains 13 residues. In nucleotides, the CDR3 is TGTGCCGCCCGGGACGACTCCTACAATGAGCAGTTCTTC. Amino acid sequence: CAARDDSYNEQFF.

This chain connects TRBV11-2 to TRBJ2-7; 11 bases agree with TRBD1. The ends lost 5 bases at V and 2 bases at J; junction bases unmatched: 8. Germline lookup yields CDR1 SGHAT and CDR2 FQNNGV. The CDR3 runs to 16 residues. CDR3 sequence: CASSERPGQGAYEQYF. The CDR3 DNA reads TGTGCCAGCAGCGAGCGACCGGGACAGGGGGCCTACGAGCAGTACTTC.

CDR3 in amino acids: CASSSRDRGKWAQYF. In DNA, the CDR3 is TGTGCCAGTAGTTCCCGGGACAGGGGGAAGTGGGCGCAGTATTTT. This chain uses TRBV19 with TRBJ2-3; 11 nucleotides align to TRBD1. Trimming removed 5 bases from V and 10 bases from J; junction bases left unmatched: 11. The germline V gene has CDR1 LNHDA and CDR2 SQIVND (reference sequence). The CDR3 is made up of 15 amino acids.

The chain carries TRBV4-1 and TRBJ1-6; weak D call: TRBD1 (6 bases). The CDR3 consists of 16 residues. Germline V lookup: CDR1 MGHRA, CDR2 YSYEKL. With 0 bases removed from V and 9 bases from J, the gap between germline ends came to 15 bases. The CDR3 region is CASSQETGFSISPLHF. In nucleotides, the CDR3 is TGCGCCAGCAGCCAAGAGACAGGTTTTTCGATTTCACCCCTCCACTTT.

The chain joins TRBV19 to TRBJ2-3; possibly TRBD1 for D (6 bases). CDR3 length equals 16 residues. Trimming removed 6 bases at V and 5 bases at J, with 21 bases between. Germline CDR1 and CDR2: LNHDA and SQIVND (reference sequence). In DNA form, the CDR3 reads TGTGCCAGTAGCGATCCCCAGGGGCTTGGGAGAGATACGCAGTATTTT. Translating it yields CASSDPQGLGRDTQYF.